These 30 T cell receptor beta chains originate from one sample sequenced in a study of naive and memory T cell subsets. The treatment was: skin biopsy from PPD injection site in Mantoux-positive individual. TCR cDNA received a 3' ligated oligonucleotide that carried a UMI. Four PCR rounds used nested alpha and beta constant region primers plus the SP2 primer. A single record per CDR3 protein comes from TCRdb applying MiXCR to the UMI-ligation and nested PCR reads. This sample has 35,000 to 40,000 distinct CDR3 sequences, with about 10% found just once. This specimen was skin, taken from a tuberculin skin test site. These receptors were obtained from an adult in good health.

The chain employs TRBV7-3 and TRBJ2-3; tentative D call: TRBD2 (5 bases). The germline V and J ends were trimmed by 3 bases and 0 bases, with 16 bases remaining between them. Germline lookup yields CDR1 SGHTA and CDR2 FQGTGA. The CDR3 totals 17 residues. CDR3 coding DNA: TGTGCCAGCAGCTTGGAAACGGGGAGTCCGAGCACAGATACGCAGTATTTT. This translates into CASSLETGSPSTDTQYF.

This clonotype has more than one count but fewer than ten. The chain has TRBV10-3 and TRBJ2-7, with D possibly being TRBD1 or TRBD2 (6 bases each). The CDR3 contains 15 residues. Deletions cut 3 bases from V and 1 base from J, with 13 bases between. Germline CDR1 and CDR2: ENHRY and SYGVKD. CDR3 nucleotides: TGTGCCATCAGTGATATGGGGGGCCTTTCCTACGAGCAGTACTTC. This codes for CAISDMGGLSYEQYF.

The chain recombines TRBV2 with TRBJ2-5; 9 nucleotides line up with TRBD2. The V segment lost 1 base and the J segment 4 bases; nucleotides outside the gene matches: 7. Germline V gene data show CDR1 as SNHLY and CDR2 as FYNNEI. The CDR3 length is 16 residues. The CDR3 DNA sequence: TGTGCCAGCAGTGAAGTCGGCGGGGGGGCCTCAGAGACCCAGTACTTC. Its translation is CASSEVGGGASETQYF.

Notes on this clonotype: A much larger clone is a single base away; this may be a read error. The CDR3 DNA reads as TGTGCCATCAGTGTTGGGGGGACTAGCTCCTACAATGAGAAGTTCTTC. Amino acids: CAISVGGTSSYNEKFF. This chain links TRBV10-3 with TRBJ2-1; the match to TRBD2 covers 9 bases. Germline CDR1 and CDR2: ENHRY and SYGVKD. The CDR3 contains 16 residues.

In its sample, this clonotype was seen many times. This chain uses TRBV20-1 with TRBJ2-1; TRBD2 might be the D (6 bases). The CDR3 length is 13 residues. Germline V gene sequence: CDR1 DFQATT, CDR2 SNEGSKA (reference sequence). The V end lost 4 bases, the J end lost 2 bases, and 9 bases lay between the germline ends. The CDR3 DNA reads TGCAGTGCTAATAGCGGAACCTACAATGAGCAGTTCTTC. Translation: CSANSGTYNEQFF.

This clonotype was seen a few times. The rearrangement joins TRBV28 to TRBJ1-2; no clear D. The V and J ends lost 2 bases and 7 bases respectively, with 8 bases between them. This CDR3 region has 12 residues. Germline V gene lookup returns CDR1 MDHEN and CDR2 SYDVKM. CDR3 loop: CASSLQYVGYTF. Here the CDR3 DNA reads TGTGCCAGCAGTTTACAGTATGTTGGCTACACCTTC.

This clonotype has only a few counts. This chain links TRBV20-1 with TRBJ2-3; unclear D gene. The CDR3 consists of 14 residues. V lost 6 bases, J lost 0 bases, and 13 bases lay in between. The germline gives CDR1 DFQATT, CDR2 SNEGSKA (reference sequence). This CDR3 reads CSAPVDPSTDTQYF. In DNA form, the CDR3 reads TGCAGTGCCCCCGTTGACCCAAGCACAGATACGCAGTATTTT.

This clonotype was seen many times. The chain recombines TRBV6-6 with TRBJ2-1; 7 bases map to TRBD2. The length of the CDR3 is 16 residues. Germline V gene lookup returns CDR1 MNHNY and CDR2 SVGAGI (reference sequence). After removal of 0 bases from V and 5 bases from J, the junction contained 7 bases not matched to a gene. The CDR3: CASSYSTSGADNEQFF. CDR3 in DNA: TGTGCCAGCAGTTACTCAACCAGCGGGGCCGACAATGAGCAGTTCTTC.

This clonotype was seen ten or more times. CDR3 loop: CASSRTRDGEKLFF. CDR3 nucleotide sequence: TGTGCCAGCAGCCGGACTCGAGATGGAGAAAAACTGTTTTTT. The chain couples TRBV7-9 to TRBJ1-4; D is uncertain. V gave up 5 bases and J gave up 8 bases, with 15 bases separating them. Germline loops: CDR1 SEHNR, CDR2 FQNEAQ (reference sequence). There are 14 residues in the CDR3.

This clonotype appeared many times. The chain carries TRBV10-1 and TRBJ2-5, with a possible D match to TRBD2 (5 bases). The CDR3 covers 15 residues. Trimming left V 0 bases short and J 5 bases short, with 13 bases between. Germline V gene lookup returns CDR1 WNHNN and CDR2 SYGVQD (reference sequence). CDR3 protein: CASSESRAAGETQYF. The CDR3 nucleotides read TGCGCCAGCAGTGAGTCGAGGGCCGCGGGCGAGACCCAGTACTTC.

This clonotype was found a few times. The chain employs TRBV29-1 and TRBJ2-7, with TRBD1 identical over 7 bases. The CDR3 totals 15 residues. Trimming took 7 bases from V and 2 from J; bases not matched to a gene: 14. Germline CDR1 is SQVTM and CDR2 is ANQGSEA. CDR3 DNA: TGCAGCGCTTTGGACAGGCGCGGGCGGGCCTACGAGCAGTACTTC. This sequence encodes CSALDRRGRAYEQYF.

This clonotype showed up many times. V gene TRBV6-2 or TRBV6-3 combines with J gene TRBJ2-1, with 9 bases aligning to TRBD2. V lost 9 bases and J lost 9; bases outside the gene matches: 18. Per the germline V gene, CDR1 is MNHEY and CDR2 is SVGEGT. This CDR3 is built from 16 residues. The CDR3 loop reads CASRPLGREGRGEQFF. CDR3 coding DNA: TGTGCCAGTCGACCTCTGGGGCGGGAGGGCCGCGGTGAGCAGTTCTTC.

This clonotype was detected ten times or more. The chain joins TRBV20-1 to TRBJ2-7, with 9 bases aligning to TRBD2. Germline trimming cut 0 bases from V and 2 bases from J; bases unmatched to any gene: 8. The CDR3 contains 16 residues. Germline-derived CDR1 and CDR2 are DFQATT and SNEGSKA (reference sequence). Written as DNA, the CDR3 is TGCAGTGCTAGAGACTCCCTAGCGGGGTCTACCTACGAGCAGTACTTC. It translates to CSARDSLAGSTYEQYF.

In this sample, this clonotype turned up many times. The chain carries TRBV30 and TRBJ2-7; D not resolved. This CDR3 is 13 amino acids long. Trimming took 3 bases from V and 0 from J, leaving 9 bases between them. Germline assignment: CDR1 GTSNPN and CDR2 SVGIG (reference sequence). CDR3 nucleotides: TGTGCCTGGAGGATACAGAGCTCCTACGAGCAGTACTTC. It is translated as CAWRIQSSYEQYF.

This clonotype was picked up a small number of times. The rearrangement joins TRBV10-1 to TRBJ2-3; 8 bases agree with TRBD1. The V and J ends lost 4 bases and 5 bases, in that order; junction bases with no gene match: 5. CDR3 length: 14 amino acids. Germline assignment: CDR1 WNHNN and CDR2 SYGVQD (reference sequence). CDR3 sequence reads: CASSAGQGGDTQYF. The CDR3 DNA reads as TGCGCCAGCAGTGCTGGACAGGGTGGAGATACGCAGTATTTT.

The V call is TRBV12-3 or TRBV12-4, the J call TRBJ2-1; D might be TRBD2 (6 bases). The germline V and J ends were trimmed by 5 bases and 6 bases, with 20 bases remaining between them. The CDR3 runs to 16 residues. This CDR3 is CASSPSRGGRGNEQFF. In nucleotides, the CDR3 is TGTGCCAGCAGTCCCTCAAGGGGAGGACGAGGCAATGAGCAGTTCTTC.

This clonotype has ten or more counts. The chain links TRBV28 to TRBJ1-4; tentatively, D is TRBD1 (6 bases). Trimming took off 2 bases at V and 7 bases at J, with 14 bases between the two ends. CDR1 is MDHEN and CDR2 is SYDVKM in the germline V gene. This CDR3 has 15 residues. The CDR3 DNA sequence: TGTGCCAGCAGTTTAATTGGGGGGCGCGGTGAAAAACTGTTTTTT. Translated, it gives CASSLIGGRGEKLFF.

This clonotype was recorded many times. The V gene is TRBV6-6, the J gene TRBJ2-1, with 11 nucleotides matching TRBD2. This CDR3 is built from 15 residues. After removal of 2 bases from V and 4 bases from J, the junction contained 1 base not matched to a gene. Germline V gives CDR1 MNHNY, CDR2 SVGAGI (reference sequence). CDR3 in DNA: TGTGCCAGCAGTTACGGACTAGCGGGTTACAATGAGCAGTTCTTC. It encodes CASSYGLAGYNEQFF.

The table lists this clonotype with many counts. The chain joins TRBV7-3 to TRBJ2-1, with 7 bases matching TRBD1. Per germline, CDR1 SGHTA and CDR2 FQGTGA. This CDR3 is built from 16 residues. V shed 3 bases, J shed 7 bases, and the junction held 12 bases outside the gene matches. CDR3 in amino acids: CASSFWPSTGMNEQFF. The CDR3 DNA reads TGTGCCAGCAGCTTCTGGCCGTCGACAGGGATGAATGAGCAGTTCTTC.

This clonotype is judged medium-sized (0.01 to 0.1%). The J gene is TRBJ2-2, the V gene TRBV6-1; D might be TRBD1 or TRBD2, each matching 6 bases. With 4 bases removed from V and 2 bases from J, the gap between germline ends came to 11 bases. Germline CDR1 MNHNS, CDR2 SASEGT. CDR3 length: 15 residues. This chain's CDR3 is CASSVGGPNTGELFF. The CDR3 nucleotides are TGTGCCAGCAGTGTGGGGGGCCCTAACACCGGGGAGCTGTTTTTT.

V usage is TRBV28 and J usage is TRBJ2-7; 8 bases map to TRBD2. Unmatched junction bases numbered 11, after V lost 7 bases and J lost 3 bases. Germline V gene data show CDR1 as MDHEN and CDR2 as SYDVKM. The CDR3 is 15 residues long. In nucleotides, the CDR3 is TGTGCCAGCAACCGACCGAGCGGGAGTGGCTACGAGCAGTACTTC. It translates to CASNRPSGSGYEQYF.

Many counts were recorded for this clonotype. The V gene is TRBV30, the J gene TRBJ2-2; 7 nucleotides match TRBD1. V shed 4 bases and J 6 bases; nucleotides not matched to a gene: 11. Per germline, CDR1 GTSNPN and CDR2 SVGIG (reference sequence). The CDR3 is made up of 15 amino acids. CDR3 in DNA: TGTGCCTGGAATGGACTGAGGGGGCTGGCCGGGGAGCTGTTTTTT. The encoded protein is CAWNGLRGLAGELFF. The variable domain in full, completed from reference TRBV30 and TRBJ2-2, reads SQTIHQWPATLVQPVGSPLSLECTVEGTSNPNLYWYRQAAGRGLQLLFYSVGIGQISSEVPQNLSASRPQDRQFILSSKKLLLSDSGFYLCAWNGLRGLAGELFFGEGSRLTVL.

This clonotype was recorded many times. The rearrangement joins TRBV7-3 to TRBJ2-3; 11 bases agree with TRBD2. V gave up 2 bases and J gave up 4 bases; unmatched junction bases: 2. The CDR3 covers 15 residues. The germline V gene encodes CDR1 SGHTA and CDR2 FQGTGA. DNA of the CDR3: TGTGCCAGCAGCTTATTGGGACTAGCGGCAGATACGCAGTATTTT. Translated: CASSLLGLAADTQYF.

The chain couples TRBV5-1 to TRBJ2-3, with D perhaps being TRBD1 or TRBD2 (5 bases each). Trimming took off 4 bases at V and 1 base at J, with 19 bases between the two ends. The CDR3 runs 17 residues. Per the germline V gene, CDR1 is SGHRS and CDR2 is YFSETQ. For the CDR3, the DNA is TGCGCCAGCAGCAACCGTCAGAGGGGCTCGGGCACAGATACGCAGTATTTT. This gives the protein CASSNRQRGSGTDTQYF.

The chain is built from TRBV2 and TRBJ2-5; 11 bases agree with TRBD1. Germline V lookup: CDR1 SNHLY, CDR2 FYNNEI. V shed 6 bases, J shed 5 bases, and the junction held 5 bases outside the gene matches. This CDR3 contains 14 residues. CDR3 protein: CASRADRGPETQYF. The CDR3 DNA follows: TGTGCCAGCAGAGCGGACAGGGGGCCCGAGACCCAGTACTTC.

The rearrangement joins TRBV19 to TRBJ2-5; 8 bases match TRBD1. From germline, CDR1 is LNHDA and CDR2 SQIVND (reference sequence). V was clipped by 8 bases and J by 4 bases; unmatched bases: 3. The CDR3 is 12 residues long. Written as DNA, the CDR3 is TGTGCCAGTCTCGGACAGGGAGAGACCCAGTACTTC. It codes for CASLGQGETQYF.

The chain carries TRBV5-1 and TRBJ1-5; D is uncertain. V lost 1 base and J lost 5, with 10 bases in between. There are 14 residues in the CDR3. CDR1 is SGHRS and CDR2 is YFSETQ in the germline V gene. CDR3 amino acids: CASSLSHPDQPQHF. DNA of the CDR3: TGCGCCAGCAGCTTGTCGCACCCGGATCAGCCCCAGCATTTT.

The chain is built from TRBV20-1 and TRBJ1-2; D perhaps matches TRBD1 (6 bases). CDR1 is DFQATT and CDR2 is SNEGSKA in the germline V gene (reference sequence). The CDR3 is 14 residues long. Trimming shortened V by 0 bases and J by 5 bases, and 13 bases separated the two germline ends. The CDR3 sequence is CSARDQGKGYGYTF. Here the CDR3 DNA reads TGCAGTGCTAGAGATCAGGGGAAGGGGTATGGCTACACCTTC.

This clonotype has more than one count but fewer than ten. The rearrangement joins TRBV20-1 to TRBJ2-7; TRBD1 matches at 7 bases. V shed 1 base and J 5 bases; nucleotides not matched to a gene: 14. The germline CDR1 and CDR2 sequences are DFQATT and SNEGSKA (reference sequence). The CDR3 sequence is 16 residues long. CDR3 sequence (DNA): TGCAGTGCTAGAGGGGGGCGACAGGGAAAGGGAGACGAGCAGTACTTC. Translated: CSARGGRQGKGDEQYF.

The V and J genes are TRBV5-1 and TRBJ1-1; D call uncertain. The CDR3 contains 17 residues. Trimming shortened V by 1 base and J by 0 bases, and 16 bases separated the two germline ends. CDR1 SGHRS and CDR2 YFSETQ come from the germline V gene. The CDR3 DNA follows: TGCGCCAGCAGCTTGAGGGTGTCTGGGGAACTGAACACTGAAGCTTTCTTT. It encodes CASSLRVSGELNTEAFF.